This TCR beta chain derives from a study of T cell responses to AZD1222 COVID-19 vaccine. Using immunoSEQ multiplex PCR, the repertoire was profiled, and TCRdb retains in-frame clones only, with some absent. The data show tens of thousands of clones, with under 95% seen just once and roughly 4.5% held by the top ten. Germline-derived CDR1 and CDR2 are LGHNA and YNFKEQ. The V segment lost 7 bases and the J segment 4 bases; nucleotides outside the gene matches: 10. This CDR3 is 15 amino acids long. The sequenced sample was peripheral blood, obtained 28 days after the second AZD1222 dose. The clonotype originates from an adult who received the AZD1222 COVID-19 vaccine. The chain carries TRBV4-2 and TRBJ2-1; 7 nucleotides agree with TRBD2. The CDR3 coding sequence is TGTGCCAGCACCCATTTGGGGGAGGGTTACAATGAGCAGTTCTTC. Translating gives CASTHLGEGYNEQFF.